The 18 T cell receptor beta chains presented below share a single source sample, sequenced in a study of shared clonotypes between healthy human individuals (dated by TCRdb to between 2020 and 2021). The receptor library was made with the immunoSEQ multiplex PCR assay. Entries here come from immuneACCESS through TCRdb and include only in-frame sequences with V and J called. Some clones fail to appear in such tables; in the studies checked, an unresolved V gene covers under half of the shortfall, and the cause of the remainder is unknown. This sample comprises about 1 million clones, roughly 70% of them detected only once. The ten largest clones capture around 1.5% of the sample. The sequenced sample was memory CD4+ T cells sorted from blood. The cell subset or site label corresponds to: CD45RA-negative fraction. These receptors were collected from a young man in good health.

This clone appeared a few times. The chain uses TRBV5-4 and TRBJ2-2, with D tentatively TRBD1 (6 bases). Trimming left V 2 bases short and J 4 bases short, with 9 bases between. In germline, CDR1 is SGHNT, CDR2 YYREEE (reference sequence). CDR3 length: 14 residues. For the CDR3, the DNA is TGTGCCAGCAGCTTACAGGGTCCCACCGGGGAGCTGTTTTTT. Its protein product is CASSLQGPTGELFF.

This sequence joins TRBV2 and TRBJ2-2; D is uncertain. The germline V gene has CDR1 SNHLY and CDR2 FYNNEI. CDR3 length: 14 amino acids. The germline V and J ends were trimmed by 8 bases and 0 bases, with 10 bases remaining between them. The CDR3, as DNA: TGTGCCAGCGAGCCCGGGTCGAACACCGGGGAGCTGTTTTTT. This sequence encodes CASEPGSNTGELFF.

The chain is built from TRBV6-5 and TRBJ2-1; D unresolved. The CDR3 sequence is 12 residues long. Germline lookup yields CDR1 MNHEY and CDR2 SVGAGI. V gave up 5 bases and J gave up 10 bases, with 12 bases separating them. Here the CDR3 DNA reads TGTGCCAGCAGTCCCACCCTGCGGGAGCAGTTCTTC. It yields the protein CASSPTLREQFF.

The chain couples TRBV11-2 to TRBJ1-1; no clear D. Germline loops: CDR1 SGHAT, CDR2 FQNNGV. Trimming cost V 1 base and J 6 bases, with 12 bases left between them. This CDR3 has 14 residues. The CDR3 DNA reads as TGTGCCAGCAGCTTAGTCTCGAGGGCCCCTGAAGCTTTCTTT. Translated, it gives CASSLVSRAPEAFF. Based on the CDR3 plus reference TRBV11-2 and TRBJ1-1, the full variable domain is EAGVAQSPRYKIIEKRQSVAFWCNPISGHATLYWYQQILGQGPKLLIQFQNNGVVDDSQLPKDRFSAERLKGVDSTLKIQPAKLEDSAVYLCASSLVSRAPEAFFGQGTRLTVV.

CDR3 sequence reads: CASSLDPGTPSNYGYTF. The DNA of the CDR3 is TGTGCCAGCAGCTTAGACCCCGGGACACCATCTAACTATGGCTACACCTTC. The chain carries TRBV11-2 and TRBJ1-2, with D possibly being TRBD1 (6 bases). The CDR3 loop spans 17 amino acids. Germline lookup yields CDR1 SGHAT and CDR2 FQNNGV. The V gene lost 0 bases and the J gene lost 0 bases, with 14 bases spanning the gap.

This clone was picked up one time. The V call is TRBV18, the J call TRBJ2-5; TRBD1 matches 9 bases. V was clipped by 2 bases and J by 4 bases; unmatched bases: 14. The CDR3 is 18 residues long. Germline V gene sequence: CDR1 KGHSH, CDR2 LQKENI. The CDR3 coding sequence is TGTGCCAGCTCACCAGGGGTGACAGCGGGACAGGGCGTAGAGACCCAGTACTTC. Its translation: CASSPGVTAGQGVETQYF.

This clone has more than one count but fewer than ten. In nucleotides, the CDR3 is TGTGCCACCAGCCCCAACGGGATTTTGAATGAAAAACTGTTTTTT. This codes for CATSPNGILNEKLFF. The V and J genes are TRBV15 and TRBJ1-4; D gene uncertain. The V and J ends lost 5 bases and 5 bases respectively, with 15 bases between them. This CDR3 is built from 15 residues. The V gene's germline CDR1 is LNHNV and CDR2 YYDKDF (reference sequence).

This clone was recorded a few times. Just one base apart from a much larger clone, this may be a read error. The chain couples TRBV7-8 to TRBJ1-5, with D hard to call. This CDR3 region has 13 residues. The V gene's germline CDR1 is SGHVS and CDR2 FQNEAQ. V lost 1 base and J lost 5, with 6 bases in between. The CDR3 spells CASSLVEDQPQHF. The CDR3 bases are TGTGCCAGCAGCTTAGTCGAGGATCAGCCCCAGCATTTT. Together with reference TRBV7-8 and TRBJ1-5, the CDR3 gives the full variable domain: GAGVSQSPRYKVAKRGQDVALRCDPISGHVSLFWYQQALGQGPEFLTYFQNEAQLDKSGLPSDRFFAERPEGSVSTLKIQRTQQEDSAVYLCASSLVEDQPQHFGDGTRLSIL.

This clone was seen just once. The rearrangement uses TRBV10-3 and TRBJ2-7; 8 positions agree with TRBD1. V lost 8 bases to trimming and J lost 4 bases; unmatched junction nucleotides: 1. Looked up from germline, CDR1 is ENHRY and CDR2 is SYGVKD. The CDR3 totals 11 residues. As DNA, the CDR3 is TGTGCCATCGGGACAGGATACGAGCAGTACTTC. It yields the protein CAIGTGYEQYF.

The chain is built from TRBV6-5 and TRBJ2-7; D not resolved. Germline CDR1 is MNHEY and CDR2 is SVGAGI. The length of the CDR3 is 13 residues. V dropped 7 bases and J dropped 1 base, with 11 bases sitting between them. CDR3 DNA: TGTGCCAGCATAGGAACTGCTTCCTACGAGCAGTACTTC. Translated, it gives CASIGTASYEQYF.

Remarks on this clone: The sample carries other DNA sequences with the same CDR3. The chain couples TRBV11-2 to TRBJ2-3; no clear D gene. This CDR3 contains 14 residues. Germline assignment: CDR1 SGHAT and CDR2 FQNNGV. With 0 bases removed from V and 0 bases from J, the gap between germline ends came to 4 bases. DNA for the CDR3: TGTGCCAGCAGCTTAGATCTGAGCACAGATACGCAGTATTTT. The encoded protein is CASSLDLSTDTQYF.

The chain's CDR3 is CASSTWGQVPEAFF. As DNA, the CDR3 is TGTGCCAGCAGCACCTGGGGTCAAGTCCCTGAAGCTTTCTTT. This chain links TRBV7-2 with TRBJ1-1; D gene uncertain. The CDR3 runs 14 residues. V lost 5 bases, J lost 6 bases, and 16 bases lay in between. From germline, CDR1 is SGHTA and CDR2 FQGNSA.

The V call is TRBV18, the J call TRBJ1-2, with TRBD1 as a possible D gene (5 bases). V lost 0 bases to trimming and J lost 1 base, with 18 bases between them. Germline V gene data show CDR1 as KGHSH and CDR2 as LQKENI. This CDR3 is 18 amino acids long. As DNA, the CDR3 is TGTGCCAGCTCACCACCCGCCGGGACGGCGCCGAGTAACTATGGCTACACCTTC. It codes for CASSPPAGTAPSNYGYTF.

The CDR3 sequence: CAWSVGGSTGELFF. The CDR3 DNA follows: TGTGCCTGGAGTGTAGGCGGGAGTACCGGGGAGCTGTTTTTT. The chain has TRBV30 and TRBJ2-2; 7 bases are a match to TRBD2. The germline gives CDR1 GTSNPN, CDR2 SVGIG (reference sequence). The CDR3 is 14 amino acids. The V gene end was trimmed by 0 bases and the J gene end by 5 bases; junction bases not matched to a gene: 3.

There are a few counts of this clone. V is TRBV18 and J is TRBJ1-5, with D tentatively TRBD1 (5 bases). Per the germline V gene, CDR1 is KGHSH and CDR2 is LQKENI. The CDR3 is 13 amino acids. Trimming shortened V by 8 bases and J by 0 bases, and 8 bases separated the two germline ends. The CDR3 DNA follows: TGTGCCAGCGCGGACACTAGCAATCAGCCCCAGCATTTT. This encodes CASADTSNQPQHF.

This clone came up many times. V and J are TRBV5-1 and TRBJ2-3; 9 nucleotides agree with TRBD1. V dropped 9 bases and J dropped 4; count of bases not matched to a gene: 12. Germline V lookup: CDR1 SGHRS, CDR2 YFSETQ. The length of the CDR3 is 15 residues. The CDR3 DNA follows: TGCGCCACCCGAGGGGGAACAGGGGGCTCAGATACGCAGTATTTT. This gives the protein CATRGGTGGSDTQYF.

V is TRBV6-1 and J is TRBJ2-7; TRBD1 aligns across 9 bases. V dropped 7 bases and J dropped 4; count of bases not matched to a gene: 8. Germline values: CDR1 MNHNS, CDR2 SASEGT. This CDR3 spans 14 amino acids. CDR3 sequence reads: CASIQRTGAYEQYF. The DNA of the CDR3 is TGTGCCAGCATTCAGAGGACAGGGGCTTACGAGCAGTACTTC.

The J gene is TRBJ1-5, the V gene TRBV30; possibly TRBD1 for D (6 bases). Germline loops: CDR1 GTSNPN, CDR2 SVGIG (reference sequence). Trimming took 8 bases from V and 4 from J, leaving 12 bases between them. The CDR3 contains 12 residues. In nucleotides, the CDR3 is TGTGCCGGTAATAGGGGGAATCAGCCCCAGCATTTT. Its protein is CAGNRGNQPQHF.